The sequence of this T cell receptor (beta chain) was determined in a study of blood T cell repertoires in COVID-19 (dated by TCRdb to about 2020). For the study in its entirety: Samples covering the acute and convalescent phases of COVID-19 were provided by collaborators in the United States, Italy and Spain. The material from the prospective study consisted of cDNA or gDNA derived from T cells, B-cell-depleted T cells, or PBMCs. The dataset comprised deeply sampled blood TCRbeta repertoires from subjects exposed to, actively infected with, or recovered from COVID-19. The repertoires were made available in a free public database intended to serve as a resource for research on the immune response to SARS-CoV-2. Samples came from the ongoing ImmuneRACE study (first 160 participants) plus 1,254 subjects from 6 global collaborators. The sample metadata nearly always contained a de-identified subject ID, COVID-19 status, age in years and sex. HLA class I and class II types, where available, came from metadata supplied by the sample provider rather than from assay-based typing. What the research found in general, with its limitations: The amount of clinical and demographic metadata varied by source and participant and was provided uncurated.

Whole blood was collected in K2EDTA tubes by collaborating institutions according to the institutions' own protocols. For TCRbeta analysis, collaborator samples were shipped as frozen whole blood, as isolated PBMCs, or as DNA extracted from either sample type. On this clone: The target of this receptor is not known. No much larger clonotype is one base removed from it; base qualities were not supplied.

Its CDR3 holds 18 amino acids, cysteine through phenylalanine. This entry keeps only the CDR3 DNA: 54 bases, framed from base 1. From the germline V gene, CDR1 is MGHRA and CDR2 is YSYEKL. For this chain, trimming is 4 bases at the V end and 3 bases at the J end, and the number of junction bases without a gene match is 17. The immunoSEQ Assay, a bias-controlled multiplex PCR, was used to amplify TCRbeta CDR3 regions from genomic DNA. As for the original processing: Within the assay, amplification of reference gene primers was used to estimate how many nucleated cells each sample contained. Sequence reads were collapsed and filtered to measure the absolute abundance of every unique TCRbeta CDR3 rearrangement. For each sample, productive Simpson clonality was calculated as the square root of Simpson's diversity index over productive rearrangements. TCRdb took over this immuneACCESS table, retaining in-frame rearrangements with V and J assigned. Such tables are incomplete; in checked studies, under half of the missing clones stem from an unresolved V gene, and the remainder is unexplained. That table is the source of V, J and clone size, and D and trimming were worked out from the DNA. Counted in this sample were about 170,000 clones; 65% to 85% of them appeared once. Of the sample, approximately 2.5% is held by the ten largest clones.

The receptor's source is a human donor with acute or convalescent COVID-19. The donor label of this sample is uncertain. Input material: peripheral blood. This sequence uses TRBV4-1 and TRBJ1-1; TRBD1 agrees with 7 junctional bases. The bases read TGCGCCAGCAGCCTCAGACCCGGACAGGCCCTCGGGGACACTGAAGCTTTCTTT. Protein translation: CASSLRPGQALGDTEAFF.